This T cell receptor beta chain emerged from a study of blood T cells in healthy people across ages. Whole-study findings and limits: TCR beta diversity tracked closely with naive T cell percentage.

Only a few counts were recorded for this clonotype. Its matching antigen is unknown. Using a J-beta primer mix together with a sample-barcoded 5' primer, a second PCR was run for roughly 7 to 12 cycles. TCRdb called the 5' RACE reads again in MiXCR, with one record for every CDR3 protein. The sample lists 850,000 or so distinct CDR3 sequences, more than 25% occurring once. The CDR3 runs 14 residues. Trimming stripped 6 bases from V and 11 bases from J, with 22 bases between. This receptor was taken from an elderly woman in good health. This chain uses TRBV12-3 or TRBV12-4 with TRBJ2-5; D is perhaps TRBD2 (7 bases). The sequenced sample was blood. Here the CDR3 DNA reads TGTGCCAGCAGCCCCGGGGGGCCCTACCATGAGCAGTACTTC. This sequence encodes CASSPGGPYHEQYF.